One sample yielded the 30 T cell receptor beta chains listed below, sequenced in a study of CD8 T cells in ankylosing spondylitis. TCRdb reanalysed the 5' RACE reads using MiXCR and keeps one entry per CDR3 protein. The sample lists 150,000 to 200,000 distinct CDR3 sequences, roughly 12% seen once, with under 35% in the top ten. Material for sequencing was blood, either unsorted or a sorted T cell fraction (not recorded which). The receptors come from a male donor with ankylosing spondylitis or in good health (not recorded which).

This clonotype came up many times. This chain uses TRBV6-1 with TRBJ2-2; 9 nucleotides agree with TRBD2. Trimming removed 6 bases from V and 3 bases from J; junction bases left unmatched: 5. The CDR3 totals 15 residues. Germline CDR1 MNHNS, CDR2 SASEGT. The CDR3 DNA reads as TGTGCCAGCAGGTGGACTAGCGCTGACACCGGGGAGCTGTTTTTT. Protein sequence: CASRWTSADTGELFF.

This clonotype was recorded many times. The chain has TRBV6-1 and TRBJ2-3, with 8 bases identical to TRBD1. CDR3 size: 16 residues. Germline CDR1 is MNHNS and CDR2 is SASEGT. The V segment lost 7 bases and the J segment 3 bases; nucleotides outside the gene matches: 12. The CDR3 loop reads CASTKDREPPTDTQYF. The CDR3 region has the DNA TGTGCCAGCACCAAGGACAGGGAACCACCGACAGATACGCAGTATTTT.

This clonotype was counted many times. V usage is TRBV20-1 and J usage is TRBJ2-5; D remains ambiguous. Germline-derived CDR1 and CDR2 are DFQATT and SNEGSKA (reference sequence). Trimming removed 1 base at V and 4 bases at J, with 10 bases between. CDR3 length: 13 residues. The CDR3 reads CSARVASRETQYF. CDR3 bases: TGCAGTGCTAGAGTGGCCTCCCGAGAGACCCAGTACTTC.

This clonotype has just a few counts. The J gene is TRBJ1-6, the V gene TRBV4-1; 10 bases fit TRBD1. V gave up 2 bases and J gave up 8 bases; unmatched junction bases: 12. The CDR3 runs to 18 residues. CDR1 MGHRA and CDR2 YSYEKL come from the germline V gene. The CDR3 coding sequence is TGCGCCAGCAGCCAAAAAGGGATCGACAGGGGGCAACATTCACCCCTCCACTTT. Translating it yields CASSQKGIDRGQHSPLHF.

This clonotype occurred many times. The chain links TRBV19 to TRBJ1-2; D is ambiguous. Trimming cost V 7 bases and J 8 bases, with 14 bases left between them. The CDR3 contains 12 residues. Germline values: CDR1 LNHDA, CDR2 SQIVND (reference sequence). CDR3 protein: CASTGLSSGYTF. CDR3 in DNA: TGTGCCAGTACCGGGCTCTCCTCCGGCTACACCTTC.

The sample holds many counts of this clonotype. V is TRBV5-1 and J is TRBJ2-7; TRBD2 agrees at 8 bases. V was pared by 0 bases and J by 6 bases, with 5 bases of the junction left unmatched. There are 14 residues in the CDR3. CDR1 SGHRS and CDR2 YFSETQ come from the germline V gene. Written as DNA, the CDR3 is TGCGCCAGCAGCTTGGGTACTAGCGGAGGCGAGCAGTACTTC. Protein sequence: CASSLGTSGGEQYF.

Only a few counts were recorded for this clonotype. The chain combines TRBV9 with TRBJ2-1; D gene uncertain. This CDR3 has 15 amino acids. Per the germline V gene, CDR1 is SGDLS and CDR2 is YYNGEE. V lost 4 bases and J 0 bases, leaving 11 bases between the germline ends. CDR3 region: CASSPSGDSYNEQFF. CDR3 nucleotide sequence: TGTGCCAGCAGCCCGTCCGGCGACTCCTACAATGAGCAGTTCTTC.

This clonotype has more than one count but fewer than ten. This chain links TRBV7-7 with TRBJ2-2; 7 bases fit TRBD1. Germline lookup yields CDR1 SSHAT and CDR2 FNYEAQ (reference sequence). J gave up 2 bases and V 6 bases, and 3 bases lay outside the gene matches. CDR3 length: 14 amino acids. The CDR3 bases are TGTGCCAGCAGGAGGGGGCTTAACACCGGGGAGCTGTTTTTT. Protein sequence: CASRRGLNTGELFF.

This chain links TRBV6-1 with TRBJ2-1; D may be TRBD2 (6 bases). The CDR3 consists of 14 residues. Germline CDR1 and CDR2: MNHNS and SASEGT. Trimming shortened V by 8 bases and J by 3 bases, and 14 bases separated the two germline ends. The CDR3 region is CASAGLGGYNEQFF. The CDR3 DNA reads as TGTGCCAGCGCGGGCTTGGGGGGCTACAATGAGCAGTTCTTC.

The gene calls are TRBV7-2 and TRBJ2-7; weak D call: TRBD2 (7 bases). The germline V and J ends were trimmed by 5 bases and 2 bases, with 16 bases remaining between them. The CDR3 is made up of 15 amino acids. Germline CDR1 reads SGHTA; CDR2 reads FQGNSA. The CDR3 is CASSPGGALTYEQYF. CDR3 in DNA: TGTGCCAGCAGCCCTGGGGGGGCCCTCACCTACGAGCAGTACTTC. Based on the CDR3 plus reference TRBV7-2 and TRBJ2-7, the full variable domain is GAGVSQSPSNKVTEKGKDVELRCDPISGHTALYWYRQSLGQGLEFLIYFQGNSAPDKSGLPSDRFSAERTGGSVSTLTIQRTQQEDSAVYLCASSPGGALTYEQYFGPGTRLTVT.

CDR3 protein: CASSFETGDEQYF. The CDR3, as DNA: TGTGCCAGCAGTTTCGAGACAGGAGACGAGCAGTACTTC. This chain joins TRBV12-3 or TRBV12-4 and TRBJ2-7, with D tentatively TRBD1 (6 bases). CDR3 length: 13 residues. V lost 3 bases to trimming and J lost 5 bases, with 11 bases between them.

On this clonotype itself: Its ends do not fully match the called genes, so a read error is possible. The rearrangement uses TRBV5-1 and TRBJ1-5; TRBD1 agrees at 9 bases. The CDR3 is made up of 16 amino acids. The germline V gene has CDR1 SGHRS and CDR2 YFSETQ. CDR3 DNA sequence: TGCGTCAGCAGCTTGGAGGGACAGGGTAGCAATCAGCCCCAGCATTTT. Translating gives CVSSLEGQGSNQPQHF.

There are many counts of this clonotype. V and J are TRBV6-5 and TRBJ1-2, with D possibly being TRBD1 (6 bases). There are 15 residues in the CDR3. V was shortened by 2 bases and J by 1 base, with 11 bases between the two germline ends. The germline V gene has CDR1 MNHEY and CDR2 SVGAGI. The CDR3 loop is CASSYKDSLNYGYTF. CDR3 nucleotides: TGTGCCAGCAGTTACAAGGACAGCCTTAACTATGGCTACACCTTC.

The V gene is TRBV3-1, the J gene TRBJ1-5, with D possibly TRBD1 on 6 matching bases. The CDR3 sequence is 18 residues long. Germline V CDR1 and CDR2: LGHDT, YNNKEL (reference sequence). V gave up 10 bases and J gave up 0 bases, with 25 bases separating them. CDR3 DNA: TGTGCCACCACCCAAGAATTTCGCGCAGGGGATAGCAATCAGCCCCAGCATTTT. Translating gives CATTQEFRAGDSNQPQHF.

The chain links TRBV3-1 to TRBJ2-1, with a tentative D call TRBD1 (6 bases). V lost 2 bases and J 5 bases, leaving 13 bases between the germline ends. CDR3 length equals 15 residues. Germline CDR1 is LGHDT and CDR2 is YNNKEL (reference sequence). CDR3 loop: CASSQSTGGHNEQFF. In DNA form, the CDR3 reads TGTGCCAGCAGCCAATCGACAGGTGGTCACAATGAGCAGTTCTTC.

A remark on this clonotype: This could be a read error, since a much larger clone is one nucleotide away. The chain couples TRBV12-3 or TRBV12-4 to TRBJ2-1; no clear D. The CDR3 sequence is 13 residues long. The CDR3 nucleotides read TGTGCCAGCAGTCCTAGTGCCTACAGTGAGCAGTTCTTC. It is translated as CASSPSAYSEQFF.

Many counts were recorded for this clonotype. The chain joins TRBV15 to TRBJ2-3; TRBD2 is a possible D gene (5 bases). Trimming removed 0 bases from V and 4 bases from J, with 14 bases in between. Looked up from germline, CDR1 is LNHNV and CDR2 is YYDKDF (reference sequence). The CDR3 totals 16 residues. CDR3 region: CATSRDKIPSPDTQYF. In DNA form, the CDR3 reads TGTGCCACCAGCAGAGATAAGATCCCTAGCCCAGATACGCAGTATTTT.

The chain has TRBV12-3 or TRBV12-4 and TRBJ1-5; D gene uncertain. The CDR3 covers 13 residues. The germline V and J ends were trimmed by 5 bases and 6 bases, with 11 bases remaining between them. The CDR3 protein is CASSTLGPQPQHF. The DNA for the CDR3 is TGTGCCAGCAGTACCCTCGGGCCTCAGCCCCAGCATTTT.

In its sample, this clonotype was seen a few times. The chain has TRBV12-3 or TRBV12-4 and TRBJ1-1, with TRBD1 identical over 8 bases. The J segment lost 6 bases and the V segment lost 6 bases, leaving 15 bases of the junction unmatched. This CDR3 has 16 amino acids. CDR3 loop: CASRSDRGWLEAEAFF. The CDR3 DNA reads TGTGCCAGCAGGTCTGACAGGGGCTGGCTGGAGGCTGAAGCTTTCTTT.

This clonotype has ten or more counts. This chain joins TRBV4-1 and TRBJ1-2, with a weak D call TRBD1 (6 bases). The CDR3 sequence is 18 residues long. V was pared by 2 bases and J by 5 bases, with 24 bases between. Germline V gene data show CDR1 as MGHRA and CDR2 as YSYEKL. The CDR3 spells CASSQPPSSRGGKYGYTF. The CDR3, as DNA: TGCGCCAGCAGCCAACCCCCTTCGAGTCGCGGGGGCAAGTATGGCTACACCTTC.

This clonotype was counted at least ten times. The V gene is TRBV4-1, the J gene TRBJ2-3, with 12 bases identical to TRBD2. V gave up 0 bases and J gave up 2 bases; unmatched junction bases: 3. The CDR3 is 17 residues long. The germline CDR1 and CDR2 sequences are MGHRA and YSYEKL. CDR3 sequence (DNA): TGCGCCAGCAGCCAAGATACTAGCGGGAGGTCCACAGATACGCAGTATTTT. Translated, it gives CASSQDTSGRSTDTQYF.

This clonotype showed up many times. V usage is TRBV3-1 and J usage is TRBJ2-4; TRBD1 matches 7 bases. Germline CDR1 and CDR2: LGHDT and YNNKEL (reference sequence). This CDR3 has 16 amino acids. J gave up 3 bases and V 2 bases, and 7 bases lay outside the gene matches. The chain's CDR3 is CASSQTTGSFKNIQYF. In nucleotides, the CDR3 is TGTGCCAGCAGCCAAACGACAGGGAGTTTCAAAAACATTCAGTACTTC.

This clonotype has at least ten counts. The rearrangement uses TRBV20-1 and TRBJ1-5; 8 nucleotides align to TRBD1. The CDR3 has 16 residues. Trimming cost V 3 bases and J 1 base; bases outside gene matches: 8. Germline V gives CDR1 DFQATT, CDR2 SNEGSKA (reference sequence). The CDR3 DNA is TGCAGTGCTAGGGGCACAGGGGGAAGAAGCAATCAGCCCCAGCATTTT. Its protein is CSARGTGGRSNQPQHF.

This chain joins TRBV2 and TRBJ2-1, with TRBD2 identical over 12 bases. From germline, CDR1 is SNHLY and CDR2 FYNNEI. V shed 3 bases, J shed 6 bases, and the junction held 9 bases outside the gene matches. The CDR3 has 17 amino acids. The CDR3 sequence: CASSEDFLAGGPNEQFF. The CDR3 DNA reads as TGTGCCAGCAGTGAGGACTTCCTAGCGGGAGGGCCCAATGAGCAGTTCTTC.

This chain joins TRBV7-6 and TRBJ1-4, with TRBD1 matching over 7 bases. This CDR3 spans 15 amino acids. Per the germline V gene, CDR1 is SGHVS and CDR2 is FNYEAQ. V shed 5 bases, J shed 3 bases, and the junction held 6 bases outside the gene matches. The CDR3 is CASSPSGQPNEKLFF. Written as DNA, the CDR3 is TGTGCCAGCAGCCCCTCGGGACAGCCTAATGAAAAACTGTTTTTT.

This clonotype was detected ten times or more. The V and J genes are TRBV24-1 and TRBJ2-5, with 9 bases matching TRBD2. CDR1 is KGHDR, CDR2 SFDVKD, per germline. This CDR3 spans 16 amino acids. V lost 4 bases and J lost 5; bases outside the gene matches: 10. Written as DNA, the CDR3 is TGTGCCACCAGTGAGCGGGGGGGAAGCGGGCGGGAGACCCAGTACTTC. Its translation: CATSERGGSGRETQYF.

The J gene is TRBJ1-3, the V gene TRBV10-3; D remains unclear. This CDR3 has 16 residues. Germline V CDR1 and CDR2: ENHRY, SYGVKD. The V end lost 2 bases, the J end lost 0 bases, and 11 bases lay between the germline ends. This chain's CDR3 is CAISELALDSGNTIYF. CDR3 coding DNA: TGTGCCATCAGTGAGCTAGCACTTGACTCTGGAAACACCATATATTTT.

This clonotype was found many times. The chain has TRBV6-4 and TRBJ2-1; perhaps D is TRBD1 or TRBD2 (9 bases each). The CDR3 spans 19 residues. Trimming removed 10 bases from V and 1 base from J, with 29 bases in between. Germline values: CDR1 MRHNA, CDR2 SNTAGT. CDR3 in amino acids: CATQGAVRGGAGSYNEQFF. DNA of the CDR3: TGTGCCACACAGGGGGCCGTTCGCGGGGGGGCCGGATCCTACAATGAGCAGTTCTTC.

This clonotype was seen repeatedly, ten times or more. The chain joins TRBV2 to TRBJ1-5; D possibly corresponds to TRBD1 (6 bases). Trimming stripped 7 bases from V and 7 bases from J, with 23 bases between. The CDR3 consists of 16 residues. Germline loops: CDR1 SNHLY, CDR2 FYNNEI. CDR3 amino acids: CASKGLRGAGRQPQHF. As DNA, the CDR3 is TGTGCCAGCAAGGGGCTTCGGGGGGCAGGACGGCAGCCCCAGCATTTT. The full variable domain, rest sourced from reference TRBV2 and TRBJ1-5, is EPEVTQTPSHQVTQMGQEVILRCVPISNHLYFYWYRQILGQKVEFLVSFYNNEISEKSEIFDDQFSVERPDGSNFTLKIRSTKLEDSAMYFCASKGLRGAGRQPQHFGDGTRLSIL.

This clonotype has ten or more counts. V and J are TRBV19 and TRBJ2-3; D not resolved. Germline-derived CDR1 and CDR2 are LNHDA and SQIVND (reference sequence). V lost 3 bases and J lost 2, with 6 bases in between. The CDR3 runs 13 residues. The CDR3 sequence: CASSILDTDTQYF. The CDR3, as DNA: TGTGCCAGTAGTATCCTAGACACAGATACGCAGTATTTT.